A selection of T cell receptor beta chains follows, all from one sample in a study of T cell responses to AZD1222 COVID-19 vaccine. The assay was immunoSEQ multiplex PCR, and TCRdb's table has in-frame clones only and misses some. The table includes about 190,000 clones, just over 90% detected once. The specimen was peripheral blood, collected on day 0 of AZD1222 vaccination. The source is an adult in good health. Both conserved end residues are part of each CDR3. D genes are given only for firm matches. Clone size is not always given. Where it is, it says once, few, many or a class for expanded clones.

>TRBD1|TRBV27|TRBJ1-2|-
TGTGCCAGCAGTTTGGACAGGGGGCACGGCTACACCTTC
CASSLDRGHGYTF
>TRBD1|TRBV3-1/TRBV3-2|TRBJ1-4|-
TGTGCCAGCAGCCAAACCGTGGGACAGGCGAATGAAAAACTGTTTTTT
CASSQTVGQANEKLFF
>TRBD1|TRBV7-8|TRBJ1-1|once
TGTGCCAGCAGCTTAGCCCAGGGGGCGGGGGGAGCTTTCTTT
CASSLAQGAGGAFF
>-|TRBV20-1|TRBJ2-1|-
TGCAGTGCCTGGTCGGTGAATGAGCAGTTCTTC
CSAWSVNEQFF
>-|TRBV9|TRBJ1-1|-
TGTGCCAGCAGCGTAGAACCCCAGGAGAACACTGAAGCTTTCTTT
CASSVEPQENTEAFF
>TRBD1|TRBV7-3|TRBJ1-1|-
TGTGCCAGCTACCCTTACCTTGACAGGGTGAACACTGAAGCTTTCTTT
CASYPYLDRVNTEAFF
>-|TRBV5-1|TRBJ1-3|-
TGCGCCAGCAGCGTCGGTCTCGCAGGAAACACCATATATTTT
CASSVGLAGNTIYF
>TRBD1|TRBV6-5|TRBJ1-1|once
TGTGCCAGCAGTTACCTGGGACAGGGTTACATTGAAGCTTTCTTT
CASSYLGQGYIEAFF
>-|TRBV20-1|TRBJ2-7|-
TGCAGTGCTAGTGATGGAGCCAGGGGGGTTTACGAGCAGTACTTC
CSASDGARGVYEQYF
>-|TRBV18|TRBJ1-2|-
TGTGCCAGCTCACCGGATGTGGGCGGCTACACCTTC
CASSPDVGGYTF
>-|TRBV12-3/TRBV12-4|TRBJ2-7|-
TGTGCCAGCAGTTTGCTGCTCTCCTACGAGCAGTACTTC
CASSLLLSYEQYF
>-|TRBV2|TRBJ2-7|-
TGTGCCAGCAGTCCCACAGGTTTTTACGAGCAGTACTTC
CASSPTGFYEQYF
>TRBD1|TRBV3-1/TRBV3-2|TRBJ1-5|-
TGTGCCAGCAGCCATTCTCGGACAGGGAGATTTGTTCAGCCCCAGCATTTT
CASSHSRTGRFVQPQHF
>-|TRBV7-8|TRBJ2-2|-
TGTGCCAGCAGCTCACCGGACAGTCCCTCCGGGGAGCTGTTTTTT
CASSSPDSPSGELFF
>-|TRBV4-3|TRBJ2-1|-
TGCGCCAGCAGCCAAGACAGGGTTGCGGTGCGTGAGCAGTTCTTC
CASSQDRVAVREQFF
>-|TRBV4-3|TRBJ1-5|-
TGCGCCAGCAGCCAAGATTGGTTGACAGAGGTTCCCCAGCATTTT
CASSQDWLTEVPQHF
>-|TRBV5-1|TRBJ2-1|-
TGCGCCAGCAGCTCCTTTTCTTTTCCTTGGGAGGCTACTTTATCCTACAATGAGCAGTTCTTC
CASSSFSFPWEATLSYNEQFF
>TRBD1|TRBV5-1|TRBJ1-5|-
TGCGCCAGCAGCCCCGGGACAGGGGGCGGATACCAGCCCCAGCATTTT
CASSPGTGGGYQPQHF
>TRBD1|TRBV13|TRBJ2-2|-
TGTGCCAGCAGCCTACAGGGGGAAGATTTCCCCGGGGAGCTGTTTTTT
CASSLQGEDFPGELFF
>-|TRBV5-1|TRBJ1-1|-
TGCGCCAGCAGCCCGGGGACTGAAGCTTTCTTT
CASSPGTEAFF
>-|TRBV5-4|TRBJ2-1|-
TGTGCCAGCAGATTGGGCGGGTCCAACAATGAGCAGTTCTTC
CASRLGGSNNEQFF
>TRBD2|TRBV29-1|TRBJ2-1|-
TGCAGCGCTGGGGGTCAGATCGGGAGGGGAGCCTACAATGAGCAGTTCTTC
CSAGGQIGRGAYNEQFF
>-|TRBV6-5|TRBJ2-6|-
TGTGCCAGCACCCCACTAGGGGCCAACGTCCTGACTTTC
CASTPLGANVLTF
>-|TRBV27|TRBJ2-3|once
TGTGCCAGCAGTTTAGCAGGGAACACAGATACGCAGTATTTT
CASSLAGNTDTQYF
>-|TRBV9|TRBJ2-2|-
TGTGCCAGCAGCGTAGACGGGGCGAACACCGGGGAGCTGTTTTTT
CASSVDGANTGELFF
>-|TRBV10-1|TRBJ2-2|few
TGCGCCAGCAGACGGGGCACGGGGACCGGGGAGCTGTTTTTT
CASRRGTGTGELFF
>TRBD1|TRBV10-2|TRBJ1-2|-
TGCGCCAGCAGTGAGACTACAGGGGGTGGCTACACCTTC
CASSETTGGGYTF
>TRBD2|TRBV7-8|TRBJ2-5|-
TGTGCCAGCAGCCAAAACTTGCGCGGGAGGGCCGAGACCCAGTACTTC
CASSQNLRGRAETQYF
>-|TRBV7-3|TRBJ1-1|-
TGTGCCAGCAGCTTTTCATCGGCATCTGAAGCTTTCTTT
CASSFSSASEAFF
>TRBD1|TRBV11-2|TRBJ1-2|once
TGTGCCAGCAGCGCCCAGGGGGTTGGCTACACCTTC
CASSAQGVGYTF
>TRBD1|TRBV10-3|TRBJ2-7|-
TGTGCCATCAGTGAAGTGGGACAGGGGGCCTACGAGCAGTACTTC
CAISEVGQGAYEQYF
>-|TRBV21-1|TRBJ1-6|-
TGTGCCAGCAGCAAAGCGAGTCCAGGGAAGCCGAATTCACCCCTCCACTTT
CASSKASPGKPNSPLHF
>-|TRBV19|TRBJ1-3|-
TGTGCCAGTAGTACCCTCAGTAGCCCTCCTGGAAACACCATATATTTT
CASSTLSSPPGNTIYF
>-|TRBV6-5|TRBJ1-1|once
TGTGCCAGCAGTTACTCGCCCAGCGCGAACACTGAAGCTTTCTTT
CASSYSPSANTEAFF
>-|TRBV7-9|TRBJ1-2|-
TGTGCCAGCAGCTCATCCGGGGGGCTCTATGGCTACACCTTC
CASSSSGGLYGYTF
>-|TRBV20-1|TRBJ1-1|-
TGCAGTGCCGGTTGGGGGGCTGAAGCTTTCTTT
CSAGWGAEAFF
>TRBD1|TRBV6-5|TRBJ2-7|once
TGTGCCAGCAGGAGGCGGGACAGGGATTACGAGCAGTACTTC
CASRRRDRDYEQYF
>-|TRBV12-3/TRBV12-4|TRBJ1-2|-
TGTGCCAGCAGTTTAGGTGGGGATGGCTACACCTTC
CASSLGGDGYTF
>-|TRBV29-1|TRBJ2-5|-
TGCAGCGTTGCCCAAGAGACCCAGTACTTC
CSVAQETQYF
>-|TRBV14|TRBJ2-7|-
TGTGCCAGCAGCCAAATTGTAGGGCAGGAGCAGTACTTC
CASSQIVGQEQYF
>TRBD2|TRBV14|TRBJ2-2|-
TGTGCCAGCAGCCAGGCTAGCGGGAGGATTCAGGCCGGGGAGCTGTTTTTT
CASSQASGRIQAGELFF
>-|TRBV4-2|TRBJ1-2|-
TGTGCCAGCAGCCCCCCCTTGTCGTTTGGCTACACCTTC
CASSPPLSFGYTF
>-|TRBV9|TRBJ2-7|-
TGTGCCAGCAGCGTAGAAGGCAGGGTGTACGAGCAGTACTTC
CASSVEGRVYEQYF
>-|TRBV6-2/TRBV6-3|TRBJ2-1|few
TGTGCCAGCAGTTACTCGGGCGGGGAGATTGAGCAGTTCTTC
CASSYSGGEIEQFF
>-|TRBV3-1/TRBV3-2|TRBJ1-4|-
TGTGCCAGCAGCCAAGTGGGGGGAACTAATGAAAAACTGTTTTTT
CASSQVGGTNEKLFF